This T cell receptor beta chain was captured by sequencing in a study of CD8 T cells in ankylosing spondylitis. Study-wide results and caveats: Reportedly, matched ankylosing spondylitis synovial fluid was significantly enriched for disease-linked clones. Both synovial fluid and blood in reactive arthritis had previously been reported to carry some motif variants. What appeared characteristic of ankylosing spondylitis blood was a TCR beta motif of fewer than ten highly homologous variants.

This clonotype was counted many times. Its antigen is unidentified. Quantitative 5'-RACE with molecular barcodes produced the TCR beta libraries. In TCRdb, the 5' RACE reads were re-called with MiXCR into one record per CDR3 protein. The table shows some 87,000 distinct CDR3 sequences, with roughly 10% occurring only once. Germline-derived CDR1 and CDR2 are MNHEY and SMNVEV (reference sequence). The V end was cut by 0 bases, the J end by 7 bases, with 10 bases between. This CDR3 has 14 amino acids. The sequenced sample was blood, either unsorted or a sorted T cell fraction (not recorded which). The rearrangement joins TRBV27 to TRBJ1-5; D is uncertain. The TCR sequence derives from a male donor with ankylosing spondylitis or in good health (not recorded which). The CDR3 coding sequence is TGTGCCAGCAGTTTATCCCACTCGAGGCAGCCCCAGCATTTT. Translated, it gives CASSLSHSRQPQHF.